This is a list of T cell receptor beta chains from one sample in a study of shared T cell receptors in the human thymus. TCRdb's table, derived via immunoSEQ multiplex PCR, lists solely in-frame clones and lacks some. The sample carries some 660,000 clones, approximately 89% recorded once. The same sample was also used in a study of human thymus T cells.

The sequenced material came from thymocytes. The receptors come from a boy under two years old with a congenital heart defect. The CDR3 runs from the conserved cysteine through the conserved F or W. The D gene is left open where the match is weak. Clone size is stated in some rows and not others, as once, few, many or a class when expanded.

abundance	d_gene	v_gene	j_gene	CDR3aa	CDR3nt
-	-	TRBV18	TRBJ1-2	CASSPEGPNYGYTF	TGTGCCAGCTCACCTGAGGGCCCCAACTATGGCTACACCTTC
once	-	TRBV7-9	TRBJ1-4	CASSLEPNRGRGEKLFF	TGTGCCAGCAGCTTAGAGCCCAATCGAGGGCGGGGTGAAAAACTGTTTTTT
once	-	TRBV30	TRBJ1-4	CAWRPRPGSNEKLFF	TGTGCCTGGAGGCCCCGTCCAGGGTCTAATGAAAAACTGTTTTTT
-	TRBD1	TRBV4-3	TRBJ2-4	CASSQDGDRVIQYF	TGCGCCAGCAGCCAAGACGGGGACAGGGTAATTCAGTACTTC
-	TRBD2	TRBV5-1	TRBJ2-7	CASSVRREGRYEQYF	TGCGCCAGCAGCGTTCGGCGGGAGGGGAGATACGAGCAGTACTTC
-	-	TRBV6-1	TRBJ2-7	CASTPLAHYEQYF	TGTGCCAGCACCCCCCTAGCTCACTACGAGCAGTACTTC
-	-	TRBV4-3	TRBJ2-7	CASSQEGAAPYEQYF	TGCGCCAGCAGCCAAGAAGGAGCGGCCCCCTACGAGCAGTACTTC
-	TRBD2	TRBV27	TRBJ2-1	CASSLSGNRLAGGPYNEQFF	TGTGCCAGCAGTTTATCGGGGAATAGACTAGCGGGAGGGCCGTACAATGAGCAGTTCTTC
-	TRBD1	TRBV7-9	TRBJ1-2	CASSPRTGHGYTF	TGTGCCAGCAGCCCCAGGACAGGGCATGGCTACACCTTC
-	TRBD1	TRBV27	TRBJ2-3	CASRDRGRFGTQYF	TGTGCCTCCAGGGACAGGGGGCGTTTCGGTACGCAGTATTTT
-	TRBD2	TRBV28	TRBJ2-7	CASSRPGTSLTDYEQYF	TGTGCCAGCAGTCGTCCCGGGACTAGTTTAACTGACTACGAGCAGTACTTC
once	TRBD2	TRBV28	TRBJ2-1	CASSLRTSGSGNEQFF	TGTGCCAGCAGTCTCAGGACTAGCGGGAGTGGGAATGAGCAGTTCTTC
once	-	TRBV4-3	TRBJ2-1	CASSQGASEQFF	TGCGCCAGCAGCCAAGGTGCGTCCGAGCAGTTCTTC
-	TRBD1	TRBV7-2	TRBJ2-7	CASSAGTDYEQYF	TGTGCCAGCAGCGCCGGGACAGACTACGAGCAGTACTTC
once	TRBD2	TRBV19	TRBJ2-1	CASSGTIYNEQFF	TGTGCCAGTAGCGGGACTATCTACAATGAGCAGTTCTTC
once	TRBD1	TRBV29-1	TRBJ2-7	CSVLAGGEQYF	TGCAGCGTGCTAGCAGGGGGTGAGCAGTACTTC
-	-	TRBV2	TRBJ2-7	CASDPGHIKSHSYEQYF	TGTGCCTCCGACCCGGGACACATAAAATCCCACTCCTACGAGCAGTACTTC
-	TRBD1	TRBV7-9	TRBJ1-2	CASSSLDRGSKTNYGYTF	TGTGCCAGCAGCTCTCTAGACAGGGGATCGAAAACTAACTATGGCTACACCTTC
-	-	TRBV10-3	TRBJ1-1	CAISPTENTEAFF	TGTGCCATCAGCCCCACAGAGAACACTGAAGCTTTCTTT
-	TRBD1	TRBV27	TRBJ1-4	CASSLTGGSGKLFF	TGTGCCAGCAGTTTAACAGGGGGGTCTGGAAAACTGTTTTTT
-	-	TRBV18	TRBJ1-1	CASSLLGPMNTEAFF	TGTGCCAGCTCCCTTCTGGGGCCTATGAACACTGAAGCTTTCTTT
-	-	TRBV29-1	TRBJ2-3	CSVEGLTVGGTQYF	TGCAGCGTTGAAGGTTTGACAGTAGGTGGTACGCAGTATTTT
-	TRBD2	TRBV30	TRBJ2-1	CAWSVLRSGGAGEQFF	TGTGCCTGGAGTGTCCTGAGGAGCGGGGGGGCTGGGGAGCAGTTCTTC
-	-	TRBV5-7	TRBJ1-3	CASIGRGNTIYF	TGTGCCAGCATTGGGAGGGGAAACACCATATATTTT
-	-	TRBV28	TRBJ2-3	CASSLWATERSSTDTQYF	TGTGCCAGCAGTTTATGGGCGACTGAGCGGAGTAGCACAGATACGCAGTATTTT
-	TRBD2	TRBV5-1	TRBJ2-5	CASSFPRGESQETQYF	TGCGCCAGCAGCTTTCCCCGGGGGGAGAGTCAAGAGACCCAGTACTTC
-	-	TRBV15	TRBJ2-1	CATSIPSGTPPGEYNEQFF	TGTGCCACCAGCATCCCATCCGGGACCCCTCCGGGAGAATACAATGAGCAGTTCTTC
-	-	TRBV12-1	TRBJ1-1	CASSFGNRDRGLARTEAFF	TGTGCCAGCAGCTTTGGAAACCGGGACAGGGGGCTCGCGAGGACTGAAGCTTTCTTT
-	TRBD2	TRBV29-1	TRBJ2-3	CSVVSPPSGRANRGEDTQYF	TGCAGCGTTGTTTCCCCCCCTAGCGGGAGGGCAAATAGGGGGGAAGATACGCAGTATTTT
-	-	TRBV9	TRBJ2-3	CASSTEGEGQDTQYF	TGTGCCAGCAGCACCGAGGGGGAGGGCCAGGATACGCAGTATTTT
-	-	TRBV27	TRBJ1-5	CASSPHEGGPGQPQHF	TGTGCCAGCAGTCCCCATGAGGGGGGGCCCGGTCAGCCCCAGCATTTT
-	-	TRBV5-6	TRBJ2-1	CASSFPPAANNEQFF	TGTGCCAGCAGCTTCCCTCCAGCGGCTAACAATGAGCAGTTCTTC
-	TRBD2	TRBV4-3	TRBJ2-3	CASSRGPAGWGPDTQYF	TGCGCCAGCAGCCGAGGCCCAGCGGGGTGGGGTCCAGATACGCAGTATTTT
once	TRBD1	TRBV7-8	TRBJ2-7	CASSLRGQEVTYEQYF	TGTGCCAGCAGCTTACGGGGACAGGAGGTTACCTACGAGCAGTACTTC
-	TRBD2	TRBV9	TRBJ2-3	CASSVVSSGKTDTQYF	TGTGCCAGCAGCGTAGTGAGTAGCGGGAAAACAGATACGCAGTATTTT
few	TRBD1	TRBV4-3	TRBJ2-7	CASSPRTGSSYEQYF	TGCGCCAGCAGCCCGAGGACAGGCTCTTCCTACGAGCAGTACTTC
-	TRBD1	TRBV6-5	TRBJ1-1	CASSYLTGRTEAFF	TGTGCCAGCAGTTACCTGACAGGGCGGACTGAAGCTTTCTTT
-	TRBD1	TRBV4-3	TRBJ1-4	CASSQGSASGGLRSEKLFF	TGCGCCAGCAGCCAAGGGTCCGCTTCAGGGGGTCTTCGCAGTGAAAAACTGTTTTTT
-	TRBD1	TRBV4-1	TRBJ1-2	CASSHPDRGHRYGYTF	TGCGCCAGCAGCCATCCGGACAGGGGGCATCGGTATGGCTACACCTTC
-	TRBD1	TRBV18	TRBJ1-5	CASSRTGRNQPQHF	TGTGCCAGCTCACGGACAGGCCGCAATCAGCCCCAGCATTTT
-	TRBD2	TRBV28	TRBJ2-7	CASPPPGLDVREQYF	TGTGCCAGTCCACCCCCGGGACTAGACGTGAGGGAGCAGTACTTC
-	TRBD2	TRBV5-4	TRBJ2-5	CASSLEPAGVGTQYF	TGTGCCAGCAGCTTGGAGCCAGCGGGAGTGGGGACCCAGTACTTC
once	TRBD2	TRBV11-2	TRBJ2-7	CASSLESGLAGGPYEQYF	TGTGCCAGCAGCTTAGAGAGCGGTCTAGCGGGAGGGCCGTACGAGCAGTACTTC
-	-	TRBV6-5	TRBJ1-1	CASARGGNTEAFF	TGTGCCAGCGCAAGGGGGGGGAACACTGAAGCTTTCTTT
few	-	TRBV20-1	TRBJ2-1	CSARPLEKFF	TGCAGTGCTAGGCCGTTAGAGAAGTTCTTC
-	TRBD2	TRBV5-6	TRBJ2-7	CASSLLRGGADYEQYF	TGTGCCAGCAGCTTGCTCCGGGGGGGCGCAGATTACGAGCAGTACTTC
-	-	TRBV10-2	TRBJ2-7	CASRFEIETYEQYF	TGCGCCAGCAGGTTCGAGATTGAAACCTACGAGCAGTACTTC
-	TRBD1	TRBV28	TRBJ1-5	CASRRGWDSDQPQHF	TGTGCCAGCAGGAGGGGTTGGGACAGTGATCAGCCCCAGCATTTT
-	TRBD1	TRBV27	TRBJ2-1	CASSPDRDHEQFF	TGTGCCAGCAGCCCTGACAGGGACCATGAGCAGTTCTTC
few	-	TRBV5-6	TRBJ1-5	CASSLVGSPNQPQHF	TGTGCCAGCAGCTTGGTGGGCAGCCCCAATCAGCCCCAGCATTTT
-	-	TRBV15	TRBJ1-2	CATSELRTVANYGYTF	TGTGCCACCAGCGAACTTCGGACAGTGGCAAACTATGGCTACACCTTC
-	-	TRBV6-1	TRBJ2-3	CASSEGGRVGTDTQYF	TGTGCCAGCAGTGAAGGAGGCAGGGTCGGCACAGATACGCAGTATTTT
-	-	TRBV5-8	TRBJ2-5	CASSHVAEETQYF	TGTGCCAGCAGCCATGTTGCAGAAGAGACCCAGTACTTC
-	TRBD2	TRBV28	TRBJ2-7	CASVPHSGGVRTLSSYEQYF	TGTGCCAGCGTACCTCACAGTGGGGGGGTGCGGACACTCAGCTCCTACGAGCAGTACTTC